This T cell receptor beta chain emerged from a study of T cell repertoires in cytomegalovirus infection. Regarding the study as a whole: CMV-specific HLA-C-restricted TCR beta clonotypes dominated the ex vivo response. Summed public TCR beta family frequency identified CMV carriers bearing the relevant HLA.

This clonotype has at least ten counts. Its cognate antigen is unknown. Germline V gene data show CDR1 as MDHEN and CDR2 as SYDVKM. This CDR3 is 15 amino acids long. The V end lost 6 bases, the J end lost 0 bases, and 9 bases lay between the germline ends. MiXCR was run by TCRdb on the reads, yielding one entry per CDR3 protein. The data hold over 90,000 distinct CDR3 sequences, with approximately 15% observed a single time. The origin of this receptor is a human donor in good health (CMV status not recorded). Some clones in this sample may be carry-over from other donors' samples. The V call is TRBV28, the J call TRBJ2-6, with TRBD2 as a possible D gene (5 bases). The sequenced sample consisted of PBMCs. The chain's CDR3 is CASRGGSSGANVLTF. CDR3 DNA: TGTGCCAGCAGAGGAGGTTCCTCTGGGGCCAACGTCCTGACTTTC.